This TCR beta chain was recovered during a study of blood T cell repertoires in COVID-19. For the study at large: T cells, B-cell-depleted T cells, or PBMCs supplied cDNA or gDNA.

V lost 5 bases and J 3 bases, leaving 19 bases between the germline ends. Germline V lookup: CDR1 KGHSH, CDR2 LQKENI. The CDR3 is 16 residues long. Data came from immunoSEQ multiplex PCR; TCRdb stores just in-frame clones and leaves some out. The sample has under 200,000 clones; less than 90% are singletons. This clonotype was sampled from a man in his sixties or seventies with active or convalescent COVID-19. The sample was peripheral blood. The chain carries TRBV18 and TRBJ1-1, with D perhaps TRBD1 (6 bases). The CDR3 bases are TGTGCCAGCTCATCAAACTACAGGGCCGGGGACACTGAAGCTTTCTTT. Its protein product is CASSSNYRAGDTEAFF.